A single T cell receptor beta chain is shown here with its context. This clonotype occurred many times. Its target antigen remains unknown. Within one base of it there is no much larger clone, and no base qualities were kept. The data stem from a study of T cells in Graves' hyperthyroidism and ophthalmopathy (dated by TCRdb to the late 2010s). With regard to the full study: Peripheral blood samples were taken at the time of initial diagnosis, prior to any treatment. To identify distinguishing TCR V-J signatures, a discovery cohort of some 99 patients was used, comprising 40 to 45 with Graves' ophthalmopathy and some 60 with stable Graves' hyperthyroidism. Prospective prediction of ophthalmopathy was tested in an independent validation cohort of 18 to 20 hyperthyroidism patients and 15 to 17 patients who later progressed to ophthalmopathy. For training and testing, the roughly 100 patients in the discovery cohort were randomly divided in a 7:3 ratio. In addition, the study compared T-cell repertoires in thyroid tissue and in blood from a handful of Graves' hyperthyroidism patients. After sampling, hyperthyroidism patients received methimazole starting at 30 mg daily, and ophthalmopathy patients received high-dose intravenous methylprednisolone. TCR Vbeta CDR3 sequencing of around 130 peripheral blood samples (over 40 ophthalmopathy, some 75 hyperthyroidism and around 17 progressor patients) is reported in the paper.

Taken from cysteine to phenylalanine, the CDR3 has 13 residues. CDR3 DNA only is kept here, 39 bases in frame from base 1. For CDR1 and CDR2, the germline V gene lists SGHRS and YFSETQ. V gives up 1 base and J gives up 5 bases, and the segment between their germline ends measures 6 bases. Amplification of TCR beta CDR3 regions was carried out from RNA transcripts. For the first round of RT-PCR on the TCR CDR3, the HTBI primer set was used together with the Qiagen OneStep RT-PCR kit. A second multiplex PCR round built the libraries, followed by size selection and purification. Libraries were sequenced paired-end with 100 bp reads on an Illumina HiSeq2000. Processing in the source paper ran as follows. Raw data were processed with SOAPnuke, discarding reads with adapters, uncalled bases, mean Phred below 15, or no exact constant-primer or identifier match. COPE v1.2.5 was used to merge high-quality paired reads, and clonotypes were defined as unique nucleotide sequences. Clonotypes were aligned to IMGT TRBV, TRBD and TRBJ reference segments using MiTCR v1.1. The analysis included only V-J combinations with a frequency above 0.0001, which together covered about 99% of the repertoires. A TCS score was defined as the ratio between F50 (clonal expansion) and ExV (chaos), using BLOSUM62-based TCRdist between CDR3 peptides within each V-J. Welch's t-statistics and random forest reduced 514 V-J features to under 15, which were used in a naive Bayes classifier (R e1071). TCRdb handled the public reads itself, with Q25 trimming in fastp and clone calling in MiXCR, and kept productive beta chains. For every CDR3 protein sequence, its rows merge into one entry that carries the most common genes and DNA. Clone size and V and J calls follow TCRdb, not the original study. For this sample there are more than 350,000 distinct CDR3 sequences; approximately 14% appear just once. The top ten hold roughly 21% of the sample.

General study outcomes and caveats: Most expanded thyroid clonotypes (frequency above 0.001) were also found in blood, which suggests that blood repertoires may mirror thyroid immune responses. In cross-validation, a model built on a 13 V-J signature told ophthalmopathy apart from stable hyperthyroidism with approximately 91% sensitivity and roughly 81% specificity, and in testing the same model reached 80%/75%. No statistical method was used to fix the sample size in advance, and group allocation was not hidden from the investigators. In validation, the model predicted progression to ophthalmopathy with just under 71% sensitivity and less than 80% specificity, a median of 6.5 months before onset.

Ophthalmopathy patients had moderately to severely active disease, with a Clinical Activity Score of 3 or more, a NOSPECS grade of 4 or more, and a disease duration of less than 3 months. The study excluded patients with uncontrolled infections, other autoimmune diseases, pregnancy or lactation. Clinical symptoms, serum thyroxine and TRAb, thyroid ultrasound, and orbital computed tomography formed the basis for the diagnoses. PBMCs were separated from roughly 9.3 ml of fresh peripheral blood using Ficoll-Paque density gradient centrifugation. Total RNA was extracted using Trizol reagent, and RNA quality was assessed on an Agilent 2100 Bioanalyzer.

The sequence joins TRBV5-1 to TRBJ1-4, with no reliable assignment of the D segment. The sequenced sample was blood. This sequence was found in a young woman with Graves' ophthalmopathy. CDR3 region: CASSLKGNEKLFF. The DNA reads as follows: TGCGCCAGCAGCTTGAAGGGAAATGAAAAACTGTTTTTT.